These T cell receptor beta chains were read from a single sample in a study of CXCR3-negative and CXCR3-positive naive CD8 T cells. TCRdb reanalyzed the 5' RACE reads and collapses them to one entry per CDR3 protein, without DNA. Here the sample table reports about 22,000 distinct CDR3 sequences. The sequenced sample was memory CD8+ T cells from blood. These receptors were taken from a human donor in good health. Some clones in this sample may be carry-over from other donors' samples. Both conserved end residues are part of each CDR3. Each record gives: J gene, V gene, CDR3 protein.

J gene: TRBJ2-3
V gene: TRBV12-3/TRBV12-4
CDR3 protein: CASSLWDRGFPDTQYF

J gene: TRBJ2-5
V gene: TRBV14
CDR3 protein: CASSTRTGWATQYF

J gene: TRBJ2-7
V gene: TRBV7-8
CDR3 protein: CASSLLARGEDEQYF

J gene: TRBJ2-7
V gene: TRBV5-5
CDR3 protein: CASSLIGTGTYEQYF

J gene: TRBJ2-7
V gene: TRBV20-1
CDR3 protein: CSARTGQEFYEQYF

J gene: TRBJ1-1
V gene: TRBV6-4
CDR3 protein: CASSADSGGGREAFF

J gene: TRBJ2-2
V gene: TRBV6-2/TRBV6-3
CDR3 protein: CASRATGGVYTGELFF

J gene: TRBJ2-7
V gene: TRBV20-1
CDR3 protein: CSAREGYEQYF

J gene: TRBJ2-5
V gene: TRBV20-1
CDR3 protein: CSADDGTSGQETQYF

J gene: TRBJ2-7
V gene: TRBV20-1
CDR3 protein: CSAWDRIHSYEQYF

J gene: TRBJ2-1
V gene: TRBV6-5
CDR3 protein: CASTPGTYYNEQFF

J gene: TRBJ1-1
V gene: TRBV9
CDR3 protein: CASSDGGRCTEAFF

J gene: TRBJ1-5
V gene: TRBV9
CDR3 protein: CASSVDGNQPQHF

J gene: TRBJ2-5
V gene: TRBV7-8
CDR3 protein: CASSSGLAGIKGETQYF

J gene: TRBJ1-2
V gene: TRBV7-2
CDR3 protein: CASTPPGSTPYGYTF

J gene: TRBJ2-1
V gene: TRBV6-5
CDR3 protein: CASKPLARGETQYF